The T cell receptor beta chain described here comes from a study of cytotoxic CD8 clonotypes in ibrutinib-treated CLL. Details on this clone: Its antigen is unknown.

Measured with immunoSEQ multiplex PCR; TCRdb has only the in-frame clones, and not every one. In the table there are tens of thousands of clones, approximately 87% of which are singletons. Trimming removed 4 bases from V and 5 bases from J, with 17 bases in between. Germline values: CDR1 MNHNS, CDR2 SASEGT. The CDR3 is made up of 15 amino acids. Overall study findings and caveats: Age-matched healthy donor levels were exceeded by baseline clonality, which tracked circulating CD8+ T-cell counts. A difference in sampling times existed between sustained-remission and progressing patients. There were few public clonotypes, and on treatment they contracted or stayed stable. A rise in clonality was seen at ibrutinib response, and a fall back toward baseline was seen at progression.

This TCR came from a human donor with chronic lymphocytic leukemia. The sequencing here drew on PBMCs, taken after 24 months of ibrutinib treatment. This rearrangement joins TRBV6-1 to TRBJ1-1; D gene ambiguous. CDR3 amino acids: CASSVNFQIETEAFF. Here the CDR3 DNA reads TGTGCCAGCAGTGTTAATTTCCAAATAGAAACTGAAGCTTTCTTT.